Sequencing of this TCR beta chain was carried out in a study of blood T cell repertoires in COVID-19. Germline loops: CDR1 MNHEY, CDR2 SMNVEV (reference sequence). V gave up 4 bases and J gave up 5 bases, with 15 bases separating them. The CDR3 runs 15 residues. This clone was observed at least ten times. The method was immunoSEQ multiplex PCR; TCRdb's version includes in-frame clones alone and lacks a portion of them. The sample has hundreds of thousands of clones; roughly 89% are singletons. V usage is TRBV27 and J usage is TRBJ1-5; D gene ambiguous. The receptor was derived from a young man with COVID-19, enrolled during active disease. The sequenced material came from peripheral blood. Here the CDR3 reads CASSSTLVGDQPQHF. DNA for the CDR3: TGTGCCAGCAGTTCGACACTAGTCGGGGATCAGCCCCAGCATTTT.